This T cell receptor (beta chain) was profiled in a study of cytomegalovirus exposure and HLA in healthy donors. Notes on the study in general: Cytomegalovirus-associated status was assigned to roughly 160 TCR beta chains.

Use of 60 Vbeta and 13 Jbeta primers characterized the PCR. Generated by immunoSEQ multiplex PCR, the TCRdb table keeps only in-frame clones and is missing some. The sample has about 300,000 clones, 86% seen once. V gave up 5 bases and J gave up 1 base; unmatched junction bases: 3. This CDR3 is built from 15 residues. Germline assignment: CDR1 SGHRS and CDR2 YFSETQ. In regard to this clone: Its specificity is not known.

This TCR derives from a man in his forties in good health and CMV-seropositive. Sequenced: PBMCs. The chain links TRBV5-1 to TRBJ2-5, with TRBD2 identical over 12 bases. The CDR3: CASRLAGGLQETQYF. The DNA of the CDR3 is TGCGCCAGCAGACTAGCGGGAGGCCTCCAAGAGACCCAGTACTTC.